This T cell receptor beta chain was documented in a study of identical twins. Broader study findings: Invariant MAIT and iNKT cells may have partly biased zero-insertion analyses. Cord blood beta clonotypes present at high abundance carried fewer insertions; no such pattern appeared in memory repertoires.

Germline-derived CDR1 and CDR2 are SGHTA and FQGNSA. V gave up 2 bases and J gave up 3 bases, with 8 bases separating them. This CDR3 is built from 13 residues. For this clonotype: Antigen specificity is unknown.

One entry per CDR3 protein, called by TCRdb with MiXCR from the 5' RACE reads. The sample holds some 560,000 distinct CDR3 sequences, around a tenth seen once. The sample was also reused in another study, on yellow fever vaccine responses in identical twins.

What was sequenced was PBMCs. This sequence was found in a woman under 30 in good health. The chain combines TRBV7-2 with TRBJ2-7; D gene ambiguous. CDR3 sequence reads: CASSLIPYYEQYF. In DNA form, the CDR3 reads TGTGCCAGCAGCTTAATCCCGTACTACGAGCAGTACTTC.